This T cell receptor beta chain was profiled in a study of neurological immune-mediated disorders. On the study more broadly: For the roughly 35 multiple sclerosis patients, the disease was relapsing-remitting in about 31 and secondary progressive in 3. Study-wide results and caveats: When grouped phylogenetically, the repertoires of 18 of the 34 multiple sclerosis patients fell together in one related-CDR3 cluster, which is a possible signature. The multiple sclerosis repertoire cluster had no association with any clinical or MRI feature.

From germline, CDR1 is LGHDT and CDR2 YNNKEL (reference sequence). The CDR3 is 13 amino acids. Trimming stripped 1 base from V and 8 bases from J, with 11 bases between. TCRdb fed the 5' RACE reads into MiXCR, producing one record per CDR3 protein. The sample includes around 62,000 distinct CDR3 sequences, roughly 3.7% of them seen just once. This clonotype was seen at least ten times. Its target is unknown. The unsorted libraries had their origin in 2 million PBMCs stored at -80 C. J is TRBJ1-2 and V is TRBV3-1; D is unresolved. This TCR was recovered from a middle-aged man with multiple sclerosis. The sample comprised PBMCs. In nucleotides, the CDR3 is TGTGCCAGCAGCCAAGGGGCGGTGTGGGGCTACACCTTC. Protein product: CASSQGAVWGYTF.